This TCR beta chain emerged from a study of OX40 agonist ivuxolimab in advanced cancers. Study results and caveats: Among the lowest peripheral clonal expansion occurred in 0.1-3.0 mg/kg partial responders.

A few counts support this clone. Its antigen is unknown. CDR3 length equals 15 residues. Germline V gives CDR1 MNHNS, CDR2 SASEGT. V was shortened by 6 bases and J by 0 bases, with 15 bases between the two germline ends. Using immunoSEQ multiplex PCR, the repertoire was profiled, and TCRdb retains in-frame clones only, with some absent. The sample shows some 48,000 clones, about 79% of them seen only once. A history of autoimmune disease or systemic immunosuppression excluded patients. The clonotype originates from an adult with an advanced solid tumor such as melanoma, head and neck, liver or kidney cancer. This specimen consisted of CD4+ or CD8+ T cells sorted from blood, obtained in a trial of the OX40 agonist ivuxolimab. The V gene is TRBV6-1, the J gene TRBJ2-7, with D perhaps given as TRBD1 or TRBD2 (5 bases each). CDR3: CASSAGKAGSYEQYF. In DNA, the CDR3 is TGTGCCAGCAGCGCAGGGAAGGCGGGCTCCTACGAGCAGTACTTC.